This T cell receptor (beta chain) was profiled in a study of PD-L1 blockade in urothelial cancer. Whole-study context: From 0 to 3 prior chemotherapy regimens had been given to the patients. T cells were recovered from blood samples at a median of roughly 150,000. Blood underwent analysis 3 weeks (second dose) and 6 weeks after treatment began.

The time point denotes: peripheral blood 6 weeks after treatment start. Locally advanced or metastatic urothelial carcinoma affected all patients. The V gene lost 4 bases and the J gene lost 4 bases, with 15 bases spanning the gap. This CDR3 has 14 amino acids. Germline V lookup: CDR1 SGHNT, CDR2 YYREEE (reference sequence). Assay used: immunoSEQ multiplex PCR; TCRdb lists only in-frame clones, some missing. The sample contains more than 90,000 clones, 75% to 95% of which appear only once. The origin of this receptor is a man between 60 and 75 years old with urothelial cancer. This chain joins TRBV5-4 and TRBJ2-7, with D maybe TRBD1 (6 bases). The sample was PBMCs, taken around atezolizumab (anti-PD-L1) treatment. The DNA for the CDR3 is TGTGCCAGCAGCCTAACGGACAGTTCTTACGAGCAGTACTTC. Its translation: CASSLTDSSYEQYF. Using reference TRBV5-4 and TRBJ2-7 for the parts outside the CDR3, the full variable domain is ETGVTQSPTHLIKTRGQQVTLRCSSQSGHNTVSWYQQALGQGPQFIFQYYREEENGRGNFPPRFSGLQFPNYSSELNVNALELDDSALYLCASSLTDSSYEQYFGPGTRLTVT.